A selection of T cell receptor beta chains follows, all from one sample in a study of liver allograft versus peripheral blood T cells. A single record per CDR3 protein comes from TCRdb applying MiXCR to the reads. Among approximately 5,300 distinct CDR3 sequences listed, about 15% were seen once. Receptors were obtained from a human patient who had a liver transplant. Some T cells may originate from the graft donor. CDR3s include the opening cysteine and the closing phenylalanine or tryptophan. Each record gives: V gene, J gene, CDR3 length, D gene, CDR3 protein. The D gene is left open where the match is weak.

v_gene: TRBV3-1; j_gene: TRBJ2-3; len: 17; d_gene: TRBD2; CDR3aa: CASSQGAGRGGWDTQYF
v_gene: TRBV6-5; j_gene: TRBJ1-6; len: 14; d_gene: TRBD1; CDR3aa: CASSPGQGVSPLHF
v_gene: TRBV12-3/TRBV12-4; j_gene: TRBJ2-1; len: 14; d_gene: TRBD2; CDR3aa: CASSPRLATYEQFF
v_gene: TRBV19; j_gene: TRBJ2-3; len: 14; d_gene: TRBD1; CDR3aa: CASSIGQGVDTQYF
v_gene: TRBV6-7; j_gene: TRBJ1-1; len: 16; d_gene: .; CDR3aa: CASSYGKGHETIEAFF
v_gene: TRBV28; j_gene: TRBJ2-3; len: 16; d_gene: .; CDR3aa: CASSLSGTLSTDTQYF
v_gene: TRBV6-1; j_gene: TRBJ2-7; len: 14; d_gene: TRBD1; CDR3aa: CASMWGQGAYEQYF
v_gene: TRBV20-1; j_gene: TRBJ1-4; len: 16; d_gene: TRBD1; CDR3aa: CSASRIDRGLGEKLFF
v_gene: TRBV28; j_gene: TRBJ1-5; len: 12; d_gene: .; CDR3aa: CASSFANQPQHF
v_gene: TRBV29-1; j_gene: TRBJ2-5; len: 13; d_gene: .; CDR3aa: CSVDRGGSETQYF
v_gene: TRBV18; j_gene: TRBJ2-5; len: 13; d_gene: TRBD2; CDR3aa: CASSPSSGETQYF
v_gene: TRBV5-4; j_gene: TRBJ1-2; len: 14; d_gene: .; CDR3aa: CASNRFGWDQGHTF
v_gene: TRBV7-2; j_gene: TRBJ2-3; len: 12; d_gene: TRBD2; CDR3aa: CASPGRADTQYF
v_gene: TRBV10-3; j_gene: TRBJ1-1; len: 12; d_gene: .; CDR3aa: CAISEEGSAAFF
v_gene: TRBV15; j_gene: TRBJ2-7; len: 12; d_gene: .; CDR3aa: CATSRDSYEQYF
v_gene: TRBV19; j_gene: TRBJ2-3; len: 16; d_gene: TRBD1; CDR3aa: CASSIVAGGNLDTQYF
v_gene: TRBV9; j_gene: TRBJ2-1; len: 15; d_gene: .; CDR3aa: CASSVERAGYNEQFF
v_gene: TRBV12-3/TRBV12-4; j_gene: TRBJ1-5; len: 15; d_gene: TRBD1; CDR3aa: CASSFGDRGRQPQHF
v_gene: TRBV20-1; j_gene: TRBJ1-2; len: 11; d_gene: TRBD1; CDR3aa: CSATQGAGYTF
v_gene: TRBV27; j_gene: TRBJ1-2; len: 18; d_gene: .; CDR3aa: CASRPWLVGGGESQGYTF
v_gene: TRBV12-3/TRBV12-4; j_gene: TRBJ1-4; len: 14; d_gene: .; CDR3aa: CASTARGSREKLFF
v_gene: TRBV27; j_gene: TRBJ2-3; len: 13; d_gene: .; CDR3aa: CASSLGTTHTQYF
v_gene: TRBV16; j_gene: TRBJ1-2; len: 14; d_gene: .; CDR3aa: CASSRERANYGYTF
v_gene: TRBV5-1; j_gene: TRBJ1-6; len: 14; d_gene: TRBD1; CDR3aa: CASSLGQIYSPLHF
v_gene: TRBV2; j_gene: TRBJ2-3; len: 17; d_gene: TRBD2; CDR3aa: CASRTGTSGGNTDTQYF
v_gene: TRBV7-2; j_gene: TRBJ2-5; len: 15; d_gene: TRBD1; CDR3aa: CASSPGDSLQETQYF
v_gene: TRBV6-2/TRBV6-3; j_gene: TRBJ1-5; len: 12; d_gene: .; CDR3aa: CASTEPGQPQHF
v_gene: TRBV12-3/TRBV12-4; j_gene: TRBJ2-6; len: 15; d_gene: .; CDR3aa: CASRFGTSGANVLTF
v_gene: TRBV28; j_gene: TRBJ2-7; len: 15; d_gene: TRBD1; CDR3aa: CASSLRDRASYEQYF
v_gene: TRBV6-1; j_gene: TRBJ2-7; len: 13; d_gene: .; CDR3aa: CASRSGTSYEQYF
v_gene: TRBV28; j_gene: TRBJ2-7; len: 15; d_gene: .; CDR3aa: CASSYLVPTTYEQYF
v_gene: TRBV18; j_gene: TRBJ1-1; len: 15; d_gene: .; CDR3aa: CASSPGEGLNTEAFF